This T cell receptor beta chain was obtained from a study of T cells in Graves' hyperthyroidism and ophthalmopathy. Broader study findings: Blood also showed most of the thyroid clonotypes that were expanded above 0.001.

What was amplified from RNA transcripts were TCR beta CDR3 regions. RT-PCR in the first round (using the HTBI primer set) targeted the TCR CDR3. TCRdb recomputed calls from the multiplex PCR reads with MiXCR, one row per CDR3 protein. Among fewer than 450,000 distinct CDR3 sequences listed, around 15% were seen once. Germline V CDR1 and CDR2: SGHVS, FQNEAQ. V shed 5 bases, J shed 6 bases, and the junction held 8 bases outside the gene matches. This CDR3 is built from 15 residues. As concerns this clonotype: The antigen is not known.

The receptor's source is a man in his forties or fifties with Graves' ophthalmopathy. V usage is TRBV7-8 and J usage is TRBJ2-3; TRBD2 agrees at 10 bases. The sample was blood. The CDR3 sequence: CASSPLAGVLDTQYF. The CDR3 DNA reads as TGTGCCAGCAGCCCGCTAGCGGGAGTATTGGATACGCAGTATTTT.